This entry describes one T cell receptor beta chain. Its antigen is not known. Germline and junction disagree at one end, which may indicate a read error. Produced via immunoSEQ multiplex PCR; TCRdb's table is partial and in-frame only. The data hold about 41,000 clones, with 65% to 80% observed a single time. The data originate from a study of PD-1 blockade in classical Hodgkin lymphoma. Study results and caveats: Possible causes of repertoire differences, disease activity or prior therapy, remain undefined. Baseline diversity was lower in partial responders and progressors than complete responders. Relapsed/refractory patients reportedly had the lowest baseline TCR diversity, below newly diagnosed patients, who were below healthy donors.

Autologous stem cell transplantation was followed by relapse in every patient, and brentuximab vedotin exposure varied. Complete response, partial response or progressive disease was recorded as best response. The germline V gene has CDR1 SGHTA and CDR2 FQGNSA. This CDR3 spans 12 amino acids. The receptor was derived from a human donor with classical Hodgkin lymphoma. The starting material was peripheral blood mononuclear cells (PBMCs), obtained at baseline. The chain has TRBV7-2 and TRBJ1-2; no reliable D call. CDR3 sequence (DNA): TGTGCCAGCAGCCCCCGTTTTCCCCCACTCTTCTTC. It codes for CASSPRFPPLFF.